This record covers a single T cell receptor beta chain. The sample comes from a study of blood T cell repertoires in COVID-19. As originally analysed: Reference gene primer amplification gave nucleated cell count estimates. Some clones are missing from TCRdb's copy, which holds only in-frame ones; the method was immunoSEQ multiplex PCR. D and trimming come from the DNA, and the V and J calls and clone size come from that table. The data show 200,000 or so clones, 75% to 90% seen once. Participants came from about two dozen US areas, aged roughly 18 to 90 years. The CDR3 sequence is 15 residues long. CDR1 and CDR2 (germline): MGHRA, YSYEKL. Trimming removed 0 bases from V and 6 bases from J; junction bases left unmatched: 5.

Sequences were obtained from PBMCs or T cells enriched from blood (not recorded which). The sequence was collected from a woman in her thirties or forties with acute COVID-19. The chain is built from TRBV4-1 and TRBJ1-5; the match to TRBD1 covers 7 bases. CDR3: CASSQEHRGAQPQHF. The DNA of the CDR3 is TGCGCCAGCAGCCAAGAACACAGGGGTGCTCAGCCCCAGCATTTT.